A selection of T cell receptor beta chains follows, all from one sample in a study of response to subunit inactivated influenza vaccine. TCRdb used MiXCR to reprocess the RT-PCR reads, holding one entry per CDR3 protein. The table shows just over 300,000 distinct CDR3 sequences, with about 20% occurring only once. The sequencing used PBMCs from blood, collected less than 22 months after vaccination. These receptors all stem from a man in his fifties or sixties who received an inactivated influenza vaccine. The CDR3 runs from the conserved cysteine through the conserved F or W. Fields, in order: J gene, clone size, CDR3 length, V gene, D gene, CDR3 DNA, CDR3 protein. A D gene is named only where the DNA matches it firmly. Size is stated for part of the rows, as once, few or many counts, or as a class when the clone is expanded.

J: TRBJ2-3
size: .
length: 17
V: TRBV7-6
D: TRBD2
DNA: TGTGCCAGCAGCATGGGACTAGCGGGGTCTACGTCAGATACGCAGTATTTT
CDR3: CASSMGLAGSTSDTQYF

J: TRBJ2-3
size: .
length: 15
V: TRBV7-8
D: .
DNA: TGTGCCAGCAGCTCCTGGACTACCCTGGGGGATACGCAGTATTTT
CDR3: CASSSWTTLGDTQYF

J: TRBJ1-5
size: few
length: 16
V: TRBV19
D: TRBD1
DNA: TGTGCCAGTAGGGGCTGGGACAGGGGATTGTTTCAGCCCCAGCATTTT
CDR3: CASRGWDRGLFQPQHF

J: TRBJ2-7
size: .
length: 14
V: TRBV7-2
D: .
DNA: TGTGCCAGCAGCTTAGTGGCAGGGGACTACGAGCAGTACTTC
CDR3: CASSLVAGDYEQYF

J: TRBJ2-3
size: .
length: 16
V: TRBV20-1
D: TRBD2
DNA: TGCAGTGCTAGAGTCCCTAGCGGGGGGTCTGGGGATACGCAGTATTTT
CDR3: CSARVPSGGSGDTQYF

J: TRBJ1-2
size: many
length: 15
V: TRBV15
D: TRBD1
DNA: TGTGCCACCAGCAGAGATCAGGACAGGAGTTATGGCTACACCTTC
CDR3: CATSRDQDRSYGYTF

J: TRBJ1-5
size: few
length: 17
V: TRBV5-1
D: TRBD1
DNA: TGCGCCAGCAGCTTGGCCCCTGTACAGGGGGGAAATCAGCCCCAGCATTTT
CDR3: CASSLAPVQGGNQPQHF

J: TRBJ1-6
size: few
length: 15
V: TRBV6-2/TRBV6-3
D: TRBD1
DNA: TGTGCCAGCAGTCCCGCGACAGGGGGAACTTCACCCCTCCACTTT
CDR3: CASSPATGGTSPLHF

J: TRBJ2-1
size: .
length: 15
V: TRBV6-4
D: .
DNA: TGTGCCAGCAGTCCAGAAGCGGGCCCTCCCAATGAGCAGTTCTTC
CDR3: CASSPEAGPPNEQFF

J: TRBJ1-1
size: few
length: 14
V: TRBV29-1
D: TRBD1
DNA: TGCAGCGCCAAGACCGGACCAGGGGGTACTGAAGCTTTCTTT
CDR3: CSAKTGPGGTEAFF

J: TRBJ1-5
size: .
length: 16
V: TRBV6-2/TRBV6-3
D: .
DNA: TGTGCCAGCAGTTCCTACAGACAATATAGCAATCAGCCCCAGCATTTT
CDR3: CASSSYRQYSNQPQHF

J: TRBJ2-7
size: few
length: 14
V: TRBV5-1
D: .
DNA: TGCGCCAGCAGCAGTGACATCCCCCCTCACGAGCAGTACTTC
CDR3: CASSSDIPPHEQYF

J: TRBJ2-7
size: .
length: 14
V: TRBV19
D: .
DNA: TGTGCCAGTAGTATGGGCAGGGACCCCTACGAGCAGTACTTC
CDR3: CASSMGRDPYEQYF

J: TRBJ1-2
size: many
length: 14
V: TRBV5-1
D: .
DNA: TGCGCCAGCAGCTTGGGGGATTTCGGCTATGGCTACACCTTC
CDR3: CASSLGDFGYGYTF

J: TRBJ1-4
size: many
length: 12
V: TRBV20-1
D: TRBD1
DNA: TGCAGTGCCGCCGACAGGGGTGAAAAACTGTTTTTT
CDR3: CSAADRGEKLFF

J: TRBJ1-1
size: .
length: 14
V: TRBV20-1
D: .
DNA: TGCAGTGCTAGAGATGAAAGTCTCAACACTGAAGCTTTCTTT
CDR3: CSARDESLNTEAFF

J: TRBJ2-3
size: many
length: 13
V: TRBV29-1
D: .
DNA: TGCAGCGTTGATGGGCAGGGGAGAGATACGCAGTATTTT
CDR3: CSVDGQGRDTQYF

J: TRBJ2-7
size: .
length: 14
V: TRBV21-1
D: .
DNA: TGTGCCAGCAGCAACCGGGACAGCCGGGACGAGCAGTACTTC
CDR3: CASSNRDSRDEQYF

J: TRBJ2-5
size: few
length: 15
V: TRBV5-1
D: .
DNA: TGCGCCAGCAGCTCAGGGGACCACGACGCGGAGACCCAGTACTTC
CDR3: CASSSGDHDAETQYF

J: TRBJ1-1
size: few
length: 12
V: TRBV3-1
D: .
DNA: TGTGCCAGCAGCCAAGTAATGTCTGAAGCTTTCTTT
CDR3: CASSQVMSEAFF

J: TRBJ1-1
size: .
length: 13
V: TRBV4-3
D: .
DNA: TGCGCCAGCAGCCAGGAAACAGGGTCTGAAGCTTTCTTT
CDR3: CASSQETGSEAFF

J: TRBJ1-4
size: .
length: 15
V: TRBV4-2
D: .
DNA: TGTGCCAGCAGCCACGCGGACAGAAAGATGGGAAAACTGTTTTTT
CDR3: CASSHADRKMGKLFF

J: TRBJ1-4
size: .
length: 14
V: TRBV11-2
D: .
DNA: TGTGCCAGCAGCTCACAGGTCGTGGGGGAAAAACTGTTTTTT
CDR3: CASSSQVVGEKLFF

J: TRBJ1-2
size: many
length: 17
V: TRBV7-6
D: .
DNA: TGTGCCAGCAGCTTAGGGGGGAGAAGGTCCCCCAACTATGGCTACACCTTC
CDR3: CASSLGGRRSPNYGYTF

J: TRBJ2-1
size: .
length: 18
V: TRBV14
D: .
DNA: TGTGCCAGCAGCCAAGATCCGTTGGGACTTTCGCCGTGGAATGAGCAGTTCTTC
CDR3: CASSQDPLGLSPWNEQFF

J: TRBJ1-5
size: .
length: 14
V: TRBV5-6
D: TRBD1
DNA: TGTGCCAGCAGTTTGAGGTACAGGGGAGAGCCCCAGCATTTT
CDR3: CASSLRYRGEPQHF

J: TRBJ2-7
size: few
length: 17
V: TRBV15
D: TRBD2
DNA: TGTGCCACCAGCAGAGGCCCGCTACTAGCGGGAGAGGACGAGCAGTACTTC
CDR3: CATSRGPLLAGEDEQYF

J: TRBJ1-2
size: .
length: 13
V: TRBV9
D: .
DNA: TGTGCCAGCAGCGTAGGGCCAGGTGGGGGCTACACCTTC
CDR3: CASSVGPGGGYTF

J: TRBJ1-4
size: .
length: 14
V: TRBV7-2
D: TRBD1
DNA: TGTGCCAGCAGCTGGACAGGGGTTGGCGAAAAACTGTTTTTT
CDR3: CASSWTGVGEKLFF

J: TRBJ2-5
size: few
length: 13
V: TRBV29-1
D: .
DNA: TGCAGCGTTGGCCGGCGGAACCAAGAGACCCAGTACTTC
CDR3: CSVGRRNQETQYF

J: TRBJ2-2
size: few
length: 15
V: TRBV28
D: .
DNA: TGTGCCAGCAGTCCCCCGGACAGTCCGAGGGGGGAGCTGTTTTTT
CDR3: CASSPPDSPRGELFF

J: TRBJ1-5
size: few
length: 13
V: TRBV6-2/TRBV6-3
D: .
DNA: TGTGCCAGCAGTTACGAGGGGGGACAGCCCCAGCATTTT
CDR3: CASSYEGGQPQHF

J: TRBJ1-1
size: .
length: 17
V: TRBV5-5
D: TRBD1
DNA: TGTGCCAGCAGCTTTAACCGGGGACAGAAAATGAACACTGAAGCTTTCTTT
CDR3: CASSFNRGQKMNTEAFF

J: TRBJ1-6
size: few
length: 16
V: TRBV18
D: .
DNA: TGTGCCAGCTCACCACCTGGCACTTCAGATACTTCACCCCTCCACTTT
CDR3: CASSPPGTSDTSPLHF

J: TRBJ2-3
size: many
length: 11
V: TRBV5-1
D: .
DNA: TGTGCCAGCAGCTTAGAGGATACGCAGTATTTT
CDR3: CASSLEDTQYF

J: TRBJ1-1
size: .
length: 15
V: TRBV14
D: .
DNA: TGTGCCAGCAGCCAAGGGAGACGGGGGGACACTGAAGCTTTCTTT
CDR3: CASSQGRRGDTEAFF

J: TRBJ1-5
size: .
length: 15
V: TRBV14
D: .
DNA: TGTGCCAGCAGCCGGACACCGTATAGCAATCAGCCCCAGCATTTT
CDR3: CASSRTPYSNQPQHF

J: TRBJ2-1
size: .
length: 15
V: TRBV6-1
D: TRBD2
DNA: TGTGCCAGCAGACCAACTAGCGGGGTTTACAATGAGCAGTTCTTC
CDR3: CASRPTSGVYNEQFF

J: TRBJ2-7
size: .
length: 11
V: TRBV5-6
D: .
DNA: TGTGCCAGCAGCCGGCGCGACGAGCAGTACTTC
CDR3: CASSRRDEQYF

J: TRBJ1-1
size: few
length: 15
V: TRBV29-1
D: TRBD1
DNA: TGCAGCGATCGATATCCGGGACAGGGGAACACTGAAGCTTTCTTT
CDR3: CSDRYPGQGNTEAFF

J: TRBJ1-1
size: few
length: 14
V: TRBV18
D: .
DNA: TGTGCCAGCTCACCCGCCCCAAGGGCCACTGAAGCTTTCTTT
CDR3: CASSPAPRATEAFF

J: TRBJ1-5
size: .
length: 14
V: TRBV12-3/TRBV12-4
D: .
DNA: TGTGCCAGCAGTTTTACGAGTAGCAATCAGCCCCAGCATTTT
CDR3: CASSFTSSNQPQHF

J: TRBJ1-5
size: few
length: 15
V: TRBV6-2/TRBV6-3
D: TRBD1
DNA: TGTGCCAGCAGCCAGGGACAGGGGCCCAATCAGCCCCAGCATTTT
CDR3: CASSQGQGPNQPQHF

J: TRBJ2-3
size: .
length: 15
V: TRBV7-8
D: TRBD1
DNA: TGTGCCAGCAGCAGAAGGACAGGGGGCACAGATACGCAGTATTTT
CDR3: CASSRRTGGTDTQYF

J: TRBJ1-1
size: .
length: 19
V: TRBV6-2/TRBV6-3
D: .
DNA: TGTGCCAGCAGCCGACCCCTGTCGGGAAGCAGGAGATTGAACACTGAAGCTTTCTTT
CDR3: CASSRPLSGSRRLNTEAFF

J: TRBJ1-3
size: .
length: 13
V: TRBV7-2
D: .
DNA: TGTGCCAGCGCCCCATCAACTGGAAACACCATATATTTT
CDR3: CASAPSTGNTIYF

J: TRBJ1-1
size: few
length: 14
V: TRBV20-1
D: .
DNA: TGCAGTGCTAGAGAATCCCCTTGGGACACTGAAGCTTTCTTT
CDR3: CSARESPWDTEAFF

J: TRBJ2-3
size: .
length: 16
V: TRBV3-1
D: .
DNA: TGTGCCAGCAGCCAACATGCGGCTGCCGCCGGCGATACGCAGTATTTT
CDR3: CASSQHAAAAGDTQYF